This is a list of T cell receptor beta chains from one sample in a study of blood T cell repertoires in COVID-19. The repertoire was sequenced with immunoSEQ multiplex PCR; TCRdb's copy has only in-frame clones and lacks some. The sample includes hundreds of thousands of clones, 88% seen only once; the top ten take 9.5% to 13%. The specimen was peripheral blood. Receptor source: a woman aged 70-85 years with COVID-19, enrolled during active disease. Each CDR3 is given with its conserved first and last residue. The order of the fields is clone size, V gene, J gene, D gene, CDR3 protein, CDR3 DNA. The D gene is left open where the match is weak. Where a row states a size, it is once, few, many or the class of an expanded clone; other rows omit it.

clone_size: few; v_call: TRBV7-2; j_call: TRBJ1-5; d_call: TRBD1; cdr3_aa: CASSLTGNNQPQHF; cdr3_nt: TGTGCCAGCAGCTTGACAGGGAACAATCAGCCCCAGCATTTT
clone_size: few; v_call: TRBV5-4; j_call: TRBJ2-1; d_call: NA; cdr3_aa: CASSWGTGDGNEQFF; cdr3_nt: TGTGCCAGCAGCTGGGGAACGGGAGATGGGAATGAGCAGTTCTTC
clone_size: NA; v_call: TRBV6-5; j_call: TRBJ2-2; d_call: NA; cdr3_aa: CASNKGGTNTGELFF; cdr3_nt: TGTGCCAGCAATAAAGGGGGTACGAACACCGGGGAGCTGTTTTTT
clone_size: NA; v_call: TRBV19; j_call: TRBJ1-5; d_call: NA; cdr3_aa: CASSISHGANQPQHF; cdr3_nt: TGTGCCAGTAGTATCAGTCATGGAGCCAATCAGCCCCAGCATTTT
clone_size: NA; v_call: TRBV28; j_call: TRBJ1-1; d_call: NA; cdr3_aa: CASSLWGGNTEAFF; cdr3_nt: TGTGCCAGCAGTTTATGGGGGGGGAACACTGAAGCTTTCTTT
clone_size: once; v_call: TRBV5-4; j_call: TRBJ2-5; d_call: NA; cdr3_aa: CASSSQGSGETQYF; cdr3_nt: TGTGCCAGCAGCTCGCAGGGGAGTGGAGAGACCCAGTACTTC
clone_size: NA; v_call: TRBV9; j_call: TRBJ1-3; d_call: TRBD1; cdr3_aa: CASSGPGQGLPSGNTIYF; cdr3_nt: TGTGCCAGCAGCGGTCCGGGACAGGGGCTCCCCTCTGGAAACACCATATATTTT
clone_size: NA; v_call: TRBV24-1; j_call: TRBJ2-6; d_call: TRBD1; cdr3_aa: CATSGVGTGGANVLTF; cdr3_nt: TGTGCCACTTCAGGCGTGGGGACAGGAGGGGCCAACGTCCTGACTTTC
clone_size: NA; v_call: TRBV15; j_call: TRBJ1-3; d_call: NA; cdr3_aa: CATSRNRAQGNTIYF; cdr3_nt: TGTGCCACCAGCCGAAACAGGGCACAGGGAAACACCATATATTTT
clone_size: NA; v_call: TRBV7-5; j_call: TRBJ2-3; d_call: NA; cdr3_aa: CARSLRRGGTDTQYF; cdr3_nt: TGTGCCAGAAGCTTACGTCGGGGGGGCACAGATACGCAGTATTTT
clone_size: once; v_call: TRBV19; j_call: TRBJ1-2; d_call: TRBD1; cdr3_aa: CASSISRGNLVNGYTF; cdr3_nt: TGTGCCAGTAGTATAAGCAGGGGGAACTTAGTCAATGGCTACACCTTC
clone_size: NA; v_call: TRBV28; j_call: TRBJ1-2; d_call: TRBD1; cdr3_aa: CASSITGTGYGYTF; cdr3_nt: TGTGCCAGCAGTATCACCGGGACAGGGTATGGCTACACCTTC
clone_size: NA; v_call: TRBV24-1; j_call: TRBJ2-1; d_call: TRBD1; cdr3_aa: CATRVGGTGGPGEQFF; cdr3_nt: TGTGCCACCAGGGTCGGAGGGACAGGGGGTCCCGGTGAGCAGTTCTTC
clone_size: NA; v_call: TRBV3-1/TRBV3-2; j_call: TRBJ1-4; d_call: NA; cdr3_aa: CASSQDQGGTGRLFF; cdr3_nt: TGTGCCAGCAGCCAAGATCAGGGCGGAACAGGGCGTCTGTTTTTT
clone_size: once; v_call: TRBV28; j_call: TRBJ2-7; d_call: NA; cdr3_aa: CASSLPSYEQYF; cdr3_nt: TGTGCCAGCAGTTTACCCTCTTATGAGCAGTACTTC
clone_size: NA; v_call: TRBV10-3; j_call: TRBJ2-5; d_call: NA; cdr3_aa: CAISESSVQETQYF; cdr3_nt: TGTGCCATCAGCGAATCTAGCGTCCAAGAGACCCAGTACTTC
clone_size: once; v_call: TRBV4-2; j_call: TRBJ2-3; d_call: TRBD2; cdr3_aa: CASSQTGTSGRTDTQYF; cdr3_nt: TGTGCCAGCAGCCAAACCGGGACTAGCGGGCGCACAGATACGCAGTATTTT
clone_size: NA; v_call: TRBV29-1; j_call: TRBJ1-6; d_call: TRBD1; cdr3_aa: CSVDGTGVVSPLHF; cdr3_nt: TGCAGCGTTGACGGGACAGGGGTTGTTTCACCCCTCCACTTT
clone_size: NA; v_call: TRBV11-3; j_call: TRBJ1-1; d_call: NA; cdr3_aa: CASSPSTVNTEAFF; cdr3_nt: TGTGCCAGCAGCCCCAGCACAGTAAACACTGAAGCTTTCTTT
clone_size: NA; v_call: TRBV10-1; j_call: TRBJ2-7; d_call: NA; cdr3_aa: CASGQTYEQYF; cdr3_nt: TGCGCCAGCGGACAGACCTACGAGCAGTACTTC
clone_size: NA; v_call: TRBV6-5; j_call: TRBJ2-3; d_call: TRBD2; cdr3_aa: CASSAGGRTDTQYF; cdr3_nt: TGTGCCAGCAGCGCGGGAGGCCGCACAGATACGCAGTATTTT
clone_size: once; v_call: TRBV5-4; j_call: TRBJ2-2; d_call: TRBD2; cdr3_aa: CASSRTSANTGELFF; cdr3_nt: TGTGCCAGCAGCAGAACTAGCGCGAACACCGGGGAGCTGTTTTTT
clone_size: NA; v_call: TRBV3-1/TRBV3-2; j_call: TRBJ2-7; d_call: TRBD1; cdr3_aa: CASSQEGDRGHEQYF; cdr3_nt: TGTGCCAGCAGCCAAGAAGGCGACAGGGGCCACGAGCAGTACTTC
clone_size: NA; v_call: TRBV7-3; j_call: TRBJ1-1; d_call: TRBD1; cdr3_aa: CASSSSGQGAPEAFF; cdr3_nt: TGTGCCAGCAGCTCTTCGGGACAGGGGGCTCCTGAAGCTTTCTTT
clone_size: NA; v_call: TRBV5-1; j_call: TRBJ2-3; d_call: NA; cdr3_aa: CASSFAGSTDTQYF; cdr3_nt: TGCGCCAGCAGCTTCGCCGGGAGCACAGATACGCAGTATTTT
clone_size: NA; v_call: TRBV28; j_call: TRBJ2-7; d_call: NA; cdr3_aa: CASSLYWYEQYF; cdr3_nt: TGTGCCAGCAGTTTATACTGGTACGAGCAGTACTTC
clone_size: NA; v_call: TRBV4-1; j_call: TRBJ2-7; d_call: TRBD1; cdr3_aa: CASSPTGGVGDSEQYF; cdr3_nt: TGCGCCAGCAGCCCTACAGGGGGCGTAGGTGATTCCGAGCAGTACTTC
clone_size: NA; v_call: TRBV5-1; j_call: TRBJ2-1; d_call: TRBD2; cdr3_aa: CASSLGLAGSNEQFF; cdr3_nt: TGCGCCAGCAGCTTGGGACTAGCGGGATCCAATGAGCAGTTCTTC
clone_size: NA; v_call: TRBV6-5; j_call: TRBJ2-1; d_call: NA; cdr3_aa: CASSLILGNEQFF; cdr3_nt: TGTGCCAGCAGCCTGATACTAGGGAATGAGCAGTTCTTC
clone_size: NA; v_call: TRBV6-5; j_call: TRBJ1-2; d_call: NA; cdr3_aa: CASKGSDTTNYGYTF; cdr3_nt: TGTGCCAGCAAGGGGTCGGACACCACTAACTATGGCTACACCTTC
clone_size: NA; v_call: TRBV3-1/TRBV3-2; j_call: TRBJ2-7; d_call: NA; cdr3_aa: CASSQVDRGAGYEQYF; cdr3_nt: TGTGCCAGCAGCCAAGTAGACAGGGGAGCGGGATACGAGCAGTACTTC
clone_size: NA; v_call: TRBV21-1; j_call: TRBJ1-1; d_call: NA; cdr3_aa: CASSKVPGQVNTEAFF; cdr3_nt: TGTGCCAGCAGCAAAGTTCCAGGACAAGTGAACACTGAAGCTTTCTTT
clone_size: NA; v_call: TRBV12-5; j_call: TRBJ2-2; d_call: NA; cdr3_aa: CASGRGGGVTGELFF; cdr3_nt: TGTGCTAGTGGACGAGGGGGAGGGGTCACCGGGGAGCTGTTTTTT
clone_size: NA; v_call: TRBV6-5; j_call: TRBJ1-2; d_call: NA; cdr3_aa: CASRTTGWDYGYTF; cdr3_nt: TGTGCCAGCAGGACTACAGGGTGGGACTATGGCTACACCTTC
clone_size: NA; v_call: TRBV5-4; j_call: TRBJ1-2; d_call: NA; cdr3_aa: CASSWAGPRYGYTF; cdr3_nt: TGTGCCAGCAGTTGGGCGGGGCCCAGGTATGGCTACACCTTC
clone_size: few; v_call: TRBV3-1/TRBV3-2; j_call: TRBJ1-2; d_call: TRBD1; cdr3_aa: CASSGGFYGYTF; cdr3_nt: TGTGCCAGTTCAGGGGGCTTCTATGGCTACACCTTC
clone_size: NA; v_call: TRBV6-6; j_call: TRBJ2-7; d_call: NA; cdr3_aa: CASSYSQAFRGNEQYF; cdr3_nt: TGTGCCAGCAGTTACAGTCAGGCGTTTAGGGGGAACGAGCAGTACTTC
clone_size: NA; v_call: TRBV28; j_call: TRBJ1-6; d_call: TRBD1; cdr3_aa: CASSGTGTGVSPLHF; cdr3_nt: TGTGCCAGCAGTGGAACCGGGACAGGGGTTTCACCCCTCCACTTT
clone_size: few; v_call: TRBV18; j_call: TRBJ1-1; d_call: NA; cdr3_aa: CASSPLQGFTEAFF; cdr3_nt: TGTGCCAGCTCACCTCTGCAGGGGTTCACTGAAGCTTTCTTT
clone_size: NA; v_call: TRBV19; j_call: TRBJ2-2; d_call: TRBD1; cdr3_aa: CASSTQGAGTGELFF; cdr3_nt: TGTGCCAGTAGTACACAGGGGGCAGGAACCGGGGAGCTGTTTTTT
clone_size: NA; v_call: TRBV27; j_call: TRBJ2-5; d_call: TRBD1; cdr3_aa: CASSSVQGARRETQYF; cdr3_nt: TGTGCCAGCAGTTCCGTCCAGGGGGCTCGGCGAGAGACCCAGTACTTC
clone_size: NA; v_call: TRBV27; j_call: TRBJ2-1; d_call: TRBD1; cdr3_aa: CASSLSTGGLNEQFF; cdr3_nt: TGTGCCAGCAGTTTATCCACAGGGGGCCTCAATGAGCAGTTCTTC
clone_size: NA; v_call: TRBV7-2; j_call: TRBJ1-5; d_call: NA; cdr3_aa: CASNRHGNEPQHF; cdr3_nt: TGTGCCAGCAACCGACACGGGAATGAGCCCCAGCATTTT
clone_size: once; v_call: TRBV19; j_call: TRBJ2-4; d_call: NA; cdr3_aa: CASSGSNALAKNIQYF; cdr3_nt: TGTGCCAGTAGTGGGAGTAACGCACTAGCCAAAAACATTCAGTACTTC
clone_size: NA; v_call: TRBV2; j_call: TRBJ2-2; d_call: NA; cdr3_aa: CASSDGVGGGELFF; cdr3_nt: TGTGCCAGCAGTGACGGGGTAGGGGGCGGGGAGCTGTTTTTT
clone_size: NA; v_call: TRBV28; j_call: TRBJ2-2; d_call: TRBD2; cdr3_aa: CASSLARLAYTGELFF; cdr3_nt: TGTGCCAGCAGTTTAGCTCGACTAGCGTATACCGGGGAGCTGTTTTTT
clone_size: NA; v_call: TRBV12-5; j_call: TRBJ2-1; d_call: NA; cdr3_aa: CASAPSSYNEQFF; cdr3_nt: TGTGCTAGTGCCCCGAGCTCCTACAATGAGCAGTTCTTC
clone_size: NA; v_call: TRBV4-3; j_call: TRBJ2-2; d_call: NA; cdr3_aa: CASSPTHRGIGGELFF; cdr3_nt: TGCGCCAGCAGCCCAACACACCGGGGGATAGGCGGGGAGCTGTTTTTT
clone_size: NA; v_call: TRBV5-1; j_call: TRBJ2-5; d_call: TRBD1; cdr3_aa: CASSLLGQEIQETQYF; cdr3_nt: TGCGCCAGCAGCTTGCTGGGACAGGAGATACAAGAGACCCAGTACTTC
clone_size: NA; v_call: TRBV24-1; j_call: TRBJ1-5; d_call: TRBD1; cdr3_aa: CATSDQGQGATVIQPQHF; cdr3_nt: TGTGCCACCAGTGACCAGGGACAGGGGGCCACGGTCATTCAGCCCCAGCATTTT
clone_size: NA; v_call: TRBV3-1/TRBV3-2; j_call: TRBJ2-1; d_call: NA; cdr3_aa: CASSRIGTGAEFF; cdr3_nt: TGTGCCAGCAGCCGCATAGGGACGGGAGCCGAGTTCTTC